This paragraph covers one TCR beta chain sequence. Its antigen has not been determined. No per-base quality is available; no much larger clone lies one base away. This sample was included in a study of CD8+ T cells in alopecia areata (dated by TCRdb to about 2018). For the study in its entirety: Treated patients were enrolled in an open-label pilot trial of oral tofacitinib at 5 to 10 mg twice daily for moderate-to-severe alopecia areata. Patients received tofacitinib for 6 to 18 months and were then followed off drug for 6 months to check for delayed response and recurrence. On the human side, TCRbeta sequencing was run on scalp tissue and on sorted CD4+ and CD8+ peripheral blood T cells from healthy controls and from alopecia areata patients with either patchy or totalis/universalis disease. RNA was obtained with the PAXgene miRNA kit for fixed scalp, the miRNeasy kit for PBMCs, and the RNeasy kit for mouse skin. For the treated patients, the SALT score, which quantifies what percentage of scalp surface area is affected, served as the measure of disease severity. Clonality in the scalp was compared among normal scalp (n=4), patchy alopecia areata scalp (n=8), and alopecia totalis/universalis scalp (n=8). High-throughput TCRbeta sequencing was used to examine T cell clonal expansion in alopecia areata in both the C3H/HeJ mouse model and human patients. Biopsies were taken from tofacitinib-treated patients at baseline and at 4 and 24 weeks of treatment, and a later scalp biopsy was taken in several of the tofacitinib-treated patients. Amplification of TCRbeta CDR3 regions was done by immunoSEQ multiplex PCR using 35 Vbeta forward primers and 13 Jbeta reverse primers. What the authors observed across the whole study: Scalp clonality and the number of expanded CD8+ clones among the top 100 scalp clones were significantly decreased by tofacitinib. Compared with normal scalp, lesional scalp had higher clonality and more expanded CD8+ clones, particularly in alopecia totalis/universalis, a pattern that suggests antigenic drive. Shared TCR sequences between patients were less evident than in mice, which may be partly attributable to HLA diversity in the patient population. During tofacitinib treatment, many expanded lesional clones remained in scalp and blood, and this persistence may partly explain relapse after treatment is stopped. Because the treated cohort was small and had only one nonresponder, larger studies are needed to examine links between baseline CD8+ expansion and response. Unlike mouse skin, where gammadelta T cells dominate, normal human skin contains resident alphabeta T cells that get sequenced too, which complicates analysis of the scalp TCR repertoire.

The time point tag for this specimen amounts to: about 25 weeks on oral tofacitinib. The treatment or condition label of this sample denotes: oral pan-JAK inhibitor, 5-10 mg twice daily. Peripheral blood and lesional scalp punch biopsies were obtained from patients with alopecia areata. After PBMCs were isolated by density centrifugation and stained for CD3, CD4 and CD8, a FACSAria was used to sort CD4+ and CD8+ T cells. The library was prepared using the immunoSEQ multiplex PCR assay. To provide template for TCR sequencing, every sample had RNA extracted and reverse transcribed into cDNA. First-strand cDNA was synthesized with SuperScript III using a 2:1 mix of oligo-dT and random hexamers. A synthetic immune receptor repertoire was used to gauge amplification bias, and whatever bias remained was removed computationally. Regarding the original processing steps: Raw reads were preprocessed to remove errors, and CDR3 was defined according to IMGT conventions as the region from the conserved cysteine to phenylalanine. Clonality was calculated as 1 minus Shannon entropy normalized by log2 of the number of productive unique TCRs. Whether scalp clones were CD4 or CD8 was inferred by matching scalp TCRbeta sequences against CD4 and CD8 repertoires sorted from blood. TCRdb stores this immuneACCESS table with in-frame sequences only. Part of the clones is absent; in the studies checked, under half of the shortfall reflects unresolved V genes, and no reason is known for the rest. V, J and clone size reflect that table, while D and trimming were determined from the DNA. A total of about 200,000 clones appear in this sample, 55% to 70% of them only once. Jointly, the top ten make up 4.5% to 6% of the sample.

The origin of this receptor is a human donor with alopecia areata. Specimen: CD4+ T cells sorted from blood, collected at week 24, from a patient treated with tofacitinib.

The bases are TGTGCCTGGAGTGTACAAGAGCGGAGCTCCTACGAGCAGTACTTC. It translates to CAWSVQERSSYEQYF. The chain is made from TRBV30 and TRBJ2-7; a tentative D match to TRBD2 spans 5 bases. V gives up 0 bases and J gives up 0 bases, and the segment between their germline ends measures 12 bases. From the germline V gene (reference sequence), CDR1 is GTSNPN and CDR2 is SVGIG. Including the terminal cysteine and phenylalanine, the CDR3 comprises 15 residues. Solely the CDR3 DNA is kept, with 45 bases framed from the first base.